This T cell receptor beta chain stems from a study of T cell clones after liver transplantation. V was pared by 1 base and J by 5 bases, with 16 bases of the junction left unmatched. The CDR3 sequence is 20 residues long. Germline CDR1 SGHRS, CDR2 YFSETQ. Sequenced by immunoSEQ multiplex PCR; TCRdb stores in-frame clones only, minus some. The sample holds around 77,000 clones, roughly 80% seen once. This specimen was CD4+ T cells from blood, taken 12 months after liver transplant. This sequence originates from a human patient who received a liver transplant. Some T cells may be graft donor cells. The rearrangement links TRBV5-1 to TRBJ2-5; 14 bases are a match to TRBD2. CDR3 region: CASSLKRLAGGPEVGETQYF. DNA of the CDR3: TGCGCCAGCAGCTTGAAACGACTAGCGGGAGGGCCCGAGGTTGGTGAGACCCAGTACTTC.